This T cell receptor beta chain is drawn from a study of T cell repertoires in cytomegalovirus infection (dated by TCRdb to the late 2010s). For context, the study as a whole: The HLA type of each donor mattered for the analysis, because public TCR beta signatures pointed to carriage of CMV infection along with the matching HLA type.

V is cut back by 0 bases and J by 5 bases, with 18 bases in the junction unmatched. Via the germline V gene (reference sequence), CDR1 is DFQATT and CDR2 SNEGSKA. There are 18 amino acids in the CDR3, from cysteine to phenylalanine inclusive. Only the CDR3 DNA stays, 54 bases, in frame from base 1. This clonotype was seen more than once but under ten times. Its antigen is still unknown. Base qualities are not recorded, but no much larger clone differs from it by a single base. What the research found in general, with its limitations: Cumulative frequency of public TCR beta family members discriminated carriers of CMV infection plus the relevant HLA type in this cohort and an independent approximately 370-donor cohort. In the ex vivo response, HLA-C-restricted CMV-specific TCR beta clonotypes were dominant, and in two of eight donors the single most frequent clonotype came from this HLA-C-restricted group.

TCRdb lists the instrument as Illumina HiSeq 1500. TCRdb reanalyzed the raw reads on its own, using fastp at Q25 for trimming and MiXCR for clone calling, and kept in-frame beta chains. CDR3 protein duplicates are merged, each entry listing the most common genes and DNA. This sample comprises fewer than 550,000 distinct CDR3 sequences, 16% of them detected only once. Roughly a quarter of the sample comes from the top ten. The rearrangement joined TRBV20-1 to TRBJ1-2, and TRBD1 aligns with 7 junction nucleotides. This TCR derives from a human donor in good health (CMV status not recorded). Some clones in this sample may be carry-over from other donors' samples. The sample taken for sequencing was CD8+ T cells from PBMCs. The nucleotide sequence reads TGCAGTGCTAGAGATCAGAAAGGCAGGGGGGGGATGGGGTATGGCTACACCTTC. It translates to CSARDQKGRGGMGYGYTF.